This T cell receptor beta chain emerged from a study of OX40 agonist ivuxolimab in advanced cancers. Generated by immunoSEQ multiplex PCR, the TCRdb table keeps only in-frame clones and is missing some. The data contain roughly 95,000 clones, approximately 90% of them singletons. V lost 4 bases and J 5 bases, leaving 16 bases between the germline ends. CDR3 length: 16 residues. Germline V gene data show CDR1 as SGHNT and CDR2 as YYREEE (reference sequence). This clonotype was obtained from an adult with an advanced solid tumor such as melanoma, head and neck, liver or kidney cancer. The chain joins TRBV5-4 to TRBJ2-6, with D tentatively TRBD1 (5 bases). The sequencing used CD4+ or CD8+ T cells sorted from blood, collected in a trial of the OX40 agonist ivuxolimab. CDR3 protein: CASSPGQSQRANVLTF. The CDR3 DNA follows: TGTGCCAGCAGCCCTGGACAATCACAGAGGGCCAACGTCCTGACTTTC.